This T cell receptor beta chain was profiled in a study of response to subunit inactivated influenza vaccine. One entry per CDR3 protein, called by TCRdb with MiXCR from the RT-PCR reads. The sample includes 500,000 to 700,000 distinct CDR3 sequences, roughly 25% of them seen just once. This CDR3 has 14 residues. The V gene's germline CDR1 is SGHTA and CDR2 FQGNSA. Trimming shortened V by 7 bases and J by 0 bases, and 11 bases separated the two germline ends. In addition, the sample was reused for a study of T cells expressing NK-cell markers. That work states: 5'RACE template switching with UMIs generated TCR beta cDNA. It was sorted CD3+CD56+NKG2C+, CD3+CD56+NKG2C- and CD3+CD56-NKG2C+ T cells that supplied the TCR beta repertoires. Serological testing identified seven of the eight sequenced donors as HCMV-seropositive and one as seronegative. Five or six donors carried dominant NKG2C+ clonotypes that made up roughly 1.0-7.0% of their CD8+ T cells. In several donors, dominant clonotypes made up roughly 25-60.1% of CD3+CD56-NKG2C+ cells.

The sample was CD4+ T cells sorted from PBMCs, taken about 13 days after vaccination. The receptor was isolated from a man in his forties or fifties who received an inactivated influenza vaccine. V and J are TRBV7-2 and TRBJ2-3, with D hard to call. The CDR3 loop reads CASIPGQSTDTQYF. CDR3 nucleotides: TGTGCCAGCATCCCCGGGCAGAGCACAGATACGCAGTATTTT.